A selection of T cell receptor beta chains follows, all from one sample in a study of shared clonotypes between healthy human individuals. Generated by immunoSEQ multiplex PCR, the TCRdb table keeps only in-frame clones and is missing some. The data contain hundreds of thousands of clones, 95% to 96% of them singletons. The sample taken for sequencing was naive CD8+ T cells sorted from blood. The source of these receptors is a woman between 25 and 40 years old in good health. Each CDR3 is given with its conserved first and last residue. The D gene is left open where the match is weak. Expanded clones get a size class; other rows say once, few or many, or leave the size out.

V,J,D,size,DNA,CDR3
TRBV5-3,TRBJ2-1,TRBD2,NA,TGTGCCAGAAGCCGGACTAGCGGGAGAGGAGATGAGCAGTTCTTC,CARSRTSGRGDEQFF
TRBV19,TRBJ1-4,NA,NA,TGTGCCAGTAGTACCGCGGCCCTTCTCTATGAAAAACTGTTTTTT,CASSTAALLYEKLFF
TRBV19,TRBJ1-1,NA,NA,TGTGCCAGTAATAAGGGCAGTGGAACTGAAGCTTTCTTT,CASNKGSGTEAFF
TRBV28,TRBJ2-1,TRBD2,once,TGTGCCAGCAGCCGACTAGCTAATAGCATCGGGGAGCAGTTCTTC,CASSRLANSIGEQFF
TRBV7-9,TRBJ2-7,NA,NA,TGTGCCAGCAGCTCTGGGACGGAGTCGGAGCAGTACTTC,CASSSGTESEQYF
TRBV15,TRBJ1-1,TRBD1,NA,TGTGCCACCAGCGGCAACAGGGGGCCCACTGAAGCTTTCTTT,CATSGNRGPTEAFF
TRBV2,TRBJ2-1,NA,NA,TGTGCCAGCAGATTTGGGACCACCAATGAGCAGTTCTTC,CASRFGTTNEQFF
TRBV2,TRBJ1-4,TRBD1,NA,TGTGCCAGCAGGCCCAGACAGGGAGTCAGAACCTATACAACTAATGAAAAACTGTTTTTT,CASRPRQGVRTYTTNEKLFF
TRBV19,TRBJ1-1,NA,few,TGTGCCAGTAGTATAATGGCCCCGGGACAAGCTTTCTTT,CASSIMAPGQAFF
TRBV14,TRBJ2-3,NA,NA,TGTGCCAGCAGCCTCGGGGCAAGAATTAGCACAGATACGCAGTATTTT,CASSLGARISTDTQYF
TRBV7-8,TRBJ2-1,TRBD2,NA,TGTGCCAGCAGCACCAGCGGGAGTTCTCCTGAGCAGTTCTTC,CASSTSGSSPEQFF
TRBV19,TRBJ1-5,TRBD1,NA,TGTGCCAGTAGTATTCGGGACAGGGGACAGCCCCAGCATTTT,CASSIRDRGQPQHF
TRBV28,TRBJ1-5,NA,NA,TGTGCCAGCAGTTGGACAGTCCAGCCCCAGCATTTT,CASSWTVQPQHF
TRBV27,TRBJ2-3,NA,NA,TGTGCCAGCAGTTTAGGGGCCACCGGGTTCACAGATACGCAGTATTTT,CASSLGATGFTDTQYF
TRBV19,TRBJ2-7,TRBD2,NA,TGTGCCAGTAGTGCCACTAGCGGGGATGCCTACGAGCAGTACTTC,CASSATSGDAYEQYF
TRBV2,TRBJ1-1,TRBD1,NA,TGTGCCACCCCCGAGGGTGGGGGACAGGGGGCCAACACTGAAGCTTTCTTT,CATPEGGGQGANTEAFF
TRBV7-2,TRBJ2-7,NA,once,TGTGCCAGCAGTCCCAGAGGGGCCTACTCCTACGAGCAGTACTTC,CASSPRGAYSYEQYF